This T cell receptor (beta chain) was sequenced in a study of shared clonotypes between healthy human individuals. Overall study results and limits: It was the non-shared clonotypes that had lower generation probabilities than clonotypes shared by all four donors. Larger estimated richness was generally recorded for naive subsets relative to memory subsets. The naive CD4 repertoires of a few donors were compared, and approximately 5.3% of clonotypes were shared.

On this clone: Its antigen is currently unknown.

CDR3 length: 14 amino acids. CDR1 is MNHEY, CDR2 SMNVEV, per germline (reference sequence). V lost 7 bases to trimming and J lost 2 bases, with 13 bases between them. Here immunoSEQ multiplex PCR was the method, and the copy in TCRdb shows in-frame clones only, minus some. Of more than 2 million clones listed, about 95% are singletons. Terminally differentiated effector memory CD45RA+ cells were left out of the naive CD8 fraction, which was CD45RO-negative and positively selected for CCR7. The sequence came from a man between 18 and 35 years old in good health. The sequenced sample consisted of naive CD8+ T cells sorted from blood. V is TRBV27 and J is TRBJ2-3; D may match TRBD1 or TRBD2 (6 bases each). The CDR3 nucleotides are TGTGCCAGCACGTGGACGGGGGCCACAGATACGCAGTATTTT. It translates to CASTWTGATDTQYF.